These T cell receptor beta chains were read from a single sample in a study of T cell repertoires in cytomegalovirus infection. These TCRs' antigens remain unknown. TCRdb reprocessed the reads via MiXCR and lists one record per CDR3 protein. The profile shows approximately 350,000 distinct CDR3 sequences, about 35% of them singletons. Sequences were derived from cultured PBMCs, sampled from culture after CMV antigen stimulation. The receptors stem from a human donor in good health (CMV status not recorded). Some clones in this sample may be carry-over from other donors' samples. The CDR3 runs from the conserved cysteine through the conserved F or W. Fields, in order: D gene, V gene, J gene, clone size, CDR3 protein, CDR3 DNA. A D gene is named only where the DNA matches it firmly. Clone size appears in some rows only: once, few, many, or a class for an expanded clone.

.	TRBV7-2	TRBJ1-6	few	CASSLPPWAHNSPLHF	TGTGCCAGCAGCTTACCCCCGTGGGCGCATAATTCACCCCTCCACTTT
.	TRBV7-2	TRBJ2-3	many	CASSRDYTQYF	TGTGCCAGCAGCCGGGATTATACGCAGTATTTT
.	TRBV11-3	TRBJ2-5	few	CASSLDGTRQETQYF	TGTGCCAGCAGCTTAGACGGGACCCGACAAGAGACCCAGTACTTC
.	TRBV20-1	TRBJ1-1	few	CSARQTMNTEAFF	TGCAGTGCTAGACAGACTATGAACACTGAAGCTTTCTTT
TRBD1	TRBV24-1	TRBJ2-3	many	CATSDFTGGGTDTQYF	TGTGCCACCAGTGATTTTACAGGGGGTGGGACAGATACGCAGTATTTT
.	TRBV7-8	TRBJ2-1	few	CASSQKGELSYNEQFF	TGTGCCAGCAGTCAAAAGGGGGAGTTGAGCTACAATGAGCAGTTCTTC
.	TRBV15	TRBJ2-2	.	CATSRESESGELFF	TGTGCCACCAGCAGAGAAAGTGAATCCGGGGAGCTGTTTTTT
.	TRBV7-2	TRBJ2-3	few	CASSLQTGRGTDTQYF	TGTGCCAGCAGCTTACAAACAGGGAGAGGCACAGATACGCAGTATTTT
.	TRBV6-5	TRBJ2-7	.	CASRMVGEHEQYF	TGTGCCAGCAGAATGGTGGGAGAGCACGAGCAGTACTTC
.	TRBV6-5	TRBJ2-2	.	CASSYVSAGELFF	TGTGCCAGCAGTTACGTGTCTGCCGGGGAGCTGTTTTTT
.	TRBV7-2	TRBJ2-1	many	CASHPLGRDYEQFF	TGTGCCAGCCATCCCCTGGGGCGGGATTATGAGCAGTTCTTC
.	TRBV10-2	TRBJ2-1	few	CASRAPGRPPGDNEQFF	TGCGCCAGCAGAGCACCGGGTCGGCCGCCGGGAGACAATGAGCAGTTCTTC
.	TRBV7-2	TRBJ2-3	.	CASSFRNRAPSQYF	TGTGCCAGCAGCTTCAGGAACAGGGCGCCGAGTCAGTATTTT
.	TRBV4-1	TRBJ2-5	few	CASSGVLQETQYF	TGCGCCAGCAGCGGAGTCCTCCAAGAGACCCAGTACTTC
.	TRBV6-6	TRBJ2-3	once	CASRQGLSTDTQYF	TGTGCCAGCAGGCAGGGTCTGAGCACAGATACGCAGTATTTT
.	TRBV19	TRBJ1-1	.	CASKGVTAEAFF	TGTGCCAGTAAGGGGGTGACAGCTGAAGCTTTCTTT
TRBD2	TRBV7-2	TRBJ2-5	many	CASSSGTSGSRETQYF	TGTGCCAGCAGCTCTGGGACTAGCGGGAGTCGGGAGACCCAGTACTTC
TRBD1	TRBV7-9	TRBJ1-1	few	CASSENRDRGPNTEAFF	TGTGCCAGCAGCGAAAACCGGGACAGGGGGCCGAACACTGAAGCTTTCTTT
.	TRBV4-3	TRBJ1-1	.	CASSQYGDTEAFF	TGCGCCAGCAGCCAATATGGGGACACTGAAGCTTTCTTT
.	TRBV7-2	TRBJ2-7	many	CASSLTRGHSYEQYF	TGTGCCAGCAGCTTAACCAGGGGTCATTCCTACGAGCAGTACTTC
.	TRBV7-2	TRBJ2-3	.	CASSSWASTDTQYF	TGTGCCAGCAGCTCTTGGGCTAGCACAGATACGCAGTATTTT
.	TRBV12-3/TRBV12-4	TRBJ1-3	.	CASSAAQGLIDTIYF	TGTGCCAGCAGTGCCGCCCAGGGGTTAATCGACACCATATATTTT
.	TRBV18	TRBJ1-2	.	CASSLPRDPPGYTF	TGTGCCAGCTCACTACCCCGGGACCCCCCTGGCTACACCTTC
.	TRBV10-3	TRBJ1-1	.	CAISHGGSFAEAFF	TGTGCCATCAGCCACGGGGGTAGTTTCGCTGAAGCTTTCTTT
TRBD1	TRBV7-2	TRBJ1-2	.	CASSRYRDRDGYTF	TGTGCCAGCAGCCGATACCGGGACAGGGATGGCTACACCTTC
.	TRBV29-1	TRBJ2-1	few	CSVVSRSSYNEQFF	TGCAGCGTTGTCTCCAGAAGCTCCTACAATGAGCAGTTCTTC
.	TRBV7-2	TRBJ1-1	many	CASSSRIAVNTEAFF	TGTGCCAGCAGCTCCCGAATAGCTGTGAACACTGAAGCTTTCTTT
.	TRBV28	TRBJ2-1	.	CASSSLWVVRLAENNEQFF	TGTGCCAGCAGTTCGCTGTGGGTCGTTCGTCTAGCAGAAAACAATGAGCAGTTCTTC
TRBD1	TRBV10-3	TRBJ2-7	few	CAIRMGQSSYEQYF	TGTGCCATCAGGATGGGACAGAGCTCCTACGAGCAGTACTTC
.	TRBV20-1	TRBJ1-5	few	CSATVDPPGSHYSNQPQHF	TGCAGTGCCACGGTGGATCCTCCCGGGTCCCACTATAGCAATCAGCCCCAGCATTTT
TRBD1	TRBV19	TRBJ1-1	.	CAQRRGVDRGPTEAFF	TGTGCGCAAAGGAGGGGGGTGGACAGGGGGCCCACTGAAGCTTTCTTT
.	TRBV28	TRBJ2-5	.	CASSFQVKETQYF	TGTGCCAGCAGTTTCCAAGTGAAAGAGACCCAGTACTTC
.	TRBV24-1	TRBJ2-2	few	CATSDFAGNTGELFF	TGTGCCACCAGTGATTTCGCGGGGAACACCGGGGAGCTGTTTTTT
TRBD1	TRBV20-1	TRBJ2-1	.	CSALPGQGALEEQFF	TGCAGTGCCCTCCCCGGGCAGGGGGCTTTGGAAGAGCAGTTCTTC
TRBD1	TRBV6-1	TRBJ2-7	.	CASIPRGSYEQYF	TGTGCCAGCATTCCCAGGGGGTCCTACGAGCAGTACTTC
TRBD1	TRBV4-3	TRBJ2-5	.	CASSQEWTDRGLETQYF	TGCGCCAGCAGCCAAGAATGGACGGACAGGGGATTGGAGACCCAGTACTTC
TRBD2	TRBV5-6	TRBJ2-1	.	CASSAGLAGGYNEQFF	TGTGCCAGCAGCGCAGGACTAGCGGGAGGCTACAATGAGCAGTTCTTC
.	TRBV4-1	TRBJ1-2	many	CASSPPNAFRGYTF	TGCGCCAGCAGCCCTCCCAATGCATTTCGTGGCTACACCTTC
TRBD1	TRBV19	TRBJ1-5	.	CASSPQGSLAQHF	TGTGCCAGTAGTCCACAGGGGTCTTTGGCCCAGCATTTT
TRBD2	TRBV12-3/TRBV12-4	TRBJ2-3	many	CASSSSGRASDTQYF	TGTGCCAGCAGCAGTAGCGGGAGGGCCTCAGATACGCAGTATTTT
.	TRBV6-5	TRBJ2-3	.	CASSYSQLAGRKYF	TGTGCCAGCAGTTACTCCCAGCTGGCTGGAAGAAAGTATTTT
TRBD2	TRBV4-1	TRBJ2-5	few	CASTLSGGVGRETQYF	TGCGCCAGCACCCTAAGCGGGGGTGTTGGGAGAGAGACCCAGTACTTC
TRBD1	TRBV6-2/TRBV6-3	TRBJ2-7	few	CASSRDRQSHPEQYF	TGTGCCAGCAGTCGGGACAGGCAAAGCCATCCCGAGCAGTACTTC
TRBD1	TRBV7-2	TRBJ1-6	many	CASSLTGANSPLHF	TGTGCCAGCAGCTTAACAGGGGCCAATTCACCCCTCCACTTT
TRBD1	TRBV7-2	TRBJ1-1	.	CASSLVDRGPEAFF	TGTGCCAGCAGCTTAGTTGACAGGGGGCCTGAAGCTTTCTTT
TRBD2	TRBV6-2/TRBV6-3	TRBJ2-1	few	CASSYVGLAGGPNYNEQFF	TGTGCCAGCAGTTACGTGGGACTAGCGGGAGGGCCAAACTACAATGAGCAGTTCTTC
.	TRBV19	TRBJ1-2	few	CASSFRDFFDGYTF	TGTGCCAGTAGTTTCCGGGACTTTTTCGATGGCTACACCTTC
.	TRBV10-3	TRBJ2-2	.	CAITPSGTRSNGELFF	TGTGCCATCACCCCGTCGGGCACAAGGTCGAACGGGGAGCTGTTTTTT
TRBD1	TRBV27	TRBJ1-1	.	CASSHRATGGMNTEAFF	TGTGCCAGCAGCCATCGAGCGACAGGGGGCATGAACACTGAAGCTTTCTTT
TRBD2	TRBV7-8	TRBJ2-3	once	CASSFVREGAQYF	TGTGCCAGCAGCTTCGTAAGGGAGGGTGCGCAGTATTTT
.	TRBV11-3	TRBJ1-1	few	CASSDGICFNTEAFF	TGTGCCAGCAGCGACGGGATCTGTTTTAACACTGAAGCTTTCTTT
.	TRBV6-1	TRBJ1-1	.	CASTIRGNTEAFF	TGTGCCAGCACCATCAGGGGGAACACTGAAGCTTTCTTT
TRBD2	TRBV6-1	TRBJ2-1	.	CASSPTSGLADYNEQFF	TGTGCCAGCAGCCCTACCTCGGGACTAGCGGATTACAATGAGCAGTTCTTC